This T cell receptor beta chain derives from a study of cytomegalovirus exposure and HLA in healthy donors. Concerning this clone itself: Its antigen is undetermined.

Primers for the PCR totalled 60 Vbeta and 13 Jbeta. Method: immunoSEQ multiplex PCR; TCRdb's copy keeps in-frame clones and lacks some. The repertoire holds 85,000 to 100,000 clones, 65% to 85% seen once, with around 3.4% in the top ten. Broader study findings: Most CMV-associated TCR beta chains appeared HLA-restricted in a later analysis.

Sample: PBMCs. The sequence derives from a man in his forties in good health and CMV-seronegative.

The CDR3 region has the DNA TGCGCCAGCAGCATTAGCGACTGGGTTGATCATGAGCAGTTCTTC. It yields the protein CASSISDWVDHEQFF. The rearrangement links TRBV5-1 to TRBJ2-1; D is perhaps TRBD2 (5 bases). Trimming left V 4 bases short and J 8 bases short, with 19 bases between. Per germline, CDR1 SGHRS and CDR2 YFSETQ. The CDR3 is made up of 15 amino acids. The full variable domain, its missing parts supplied by reference TRBV5-1 and TRBJ2-1, is KAGVTQTPRYLIKTRGQQVTLSCSPISGHRSVSWYQQTPGQGLQFLFEYFSETQRNKGNFPGRFSGRQFSNSRSEMNVSTLELGDSALYLCASSISDWVDHEQFFGPGTRLTVL.